This T cell receptor (beta chain) was found in a study of T cells in narcolepsy. Study summary: Enrolled donors included narcolepsy type 1 or type 2 patients and healthy controls. Overall study results and limits: In some patient and control memory CD4+ samples, autoreactive clones were absent. Blood of same and different patients, but not healthy controls, reportedly held recurring autoreactive clonotypes. Comparing one patient's CSF and blood CD4+ clonotypes highlighted HCRT- and TRIB2-specific autoreactive clonotypes.

Concerning this clone: Its cognate antigen is unknown.

Assay: immunoSEQ multiplex PCR; the TCRdb copy retains only in-frame clones and omits some. The data contain around 18,000 clones, about nine tenths of them singletons. With 3 bases removed from V and 6 bases from J, the gap between germline ends came to 11 bases. From germline, CDR1 is KGHSH and CDR2 LQKENI. The CDR3 consists of 14 residues. The TCR comes from a human donor in good health. The material sequenced was memory (CD45RA-) CD4+ T cells from blood. This chain links TRBV18 with TRBJ2-2, with a tentative D call TRBD1 (6 bases). CDR3 protein: CASSPAGVPGELFF. In nucleotides, the CDR3 is TGTGCCAGCTCACCTGCAGGGGTACCCGGGGAGCTGTTTTTT.